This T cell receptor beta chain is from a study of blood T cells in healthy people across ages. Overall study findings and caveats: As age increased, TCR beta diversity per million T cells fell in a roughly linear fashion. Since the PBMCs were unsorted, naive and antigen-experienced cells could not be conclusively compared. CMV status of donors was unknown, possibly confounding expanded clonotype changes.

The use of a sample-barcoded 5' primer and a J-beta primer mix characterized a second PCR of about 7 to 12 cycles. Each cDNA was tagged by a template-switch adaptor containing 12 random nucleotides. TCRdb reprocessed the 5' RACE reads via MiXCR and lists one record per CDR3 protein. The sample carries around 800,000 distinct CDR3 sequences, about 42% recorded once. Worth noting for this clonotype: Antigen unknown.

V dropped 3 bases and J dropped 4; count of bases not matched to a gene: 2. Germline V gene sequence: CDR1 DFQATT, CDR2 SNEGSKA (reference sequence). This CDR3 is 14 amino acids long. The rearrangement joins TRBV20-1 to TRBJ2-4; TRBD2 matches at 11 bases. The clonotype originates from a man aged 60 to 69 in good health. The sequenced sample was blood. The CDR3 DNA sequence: TGCAGTGCTAGGGGGACTAGCGGAAAAAACATTCAGTACTTC. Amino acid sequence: CSARGTSGKNIQYF.